A single sample gave rise to the 21 T cell receptor beta chains below, sequenced in a study of Ad26.COV2.S vaccination and SARS-CoV-2 variants. Noted treatment: 19 received Ad26.COV2.S at low or high dose, single or two shots; about 5 received placebo; per-sample allocation not given. Sampling was performed 63 days after the first vaccine or placebo injection. The protocol was immunoSEQ multiplex PCR, while the TCRdb copy is restricted to in-frame clones and leaves out a portion. The table records some 330,000 clones, about nine tenths of them present only once. Specimen: peripheral blood, collected in a trial of Ad26.COV2.S vaccine versus placebo. The receptor set was obtained from a person aged 18-65 years who received the Ad26.COV2.S COVID-19 vaccine or a placebo.

This clone came up a few times. The chain recombines TRBV11-2 with TRBJ2-3; D is possibly TRBD2 (6 bases). V lost 1 base, J lost 0 bases, and 8 bases lay in between. Germline loops: CDR1 SGHAT, CDR2 FQNNGV. The CDR3 totals 15 residues. The CDR3 DNA reads as TGTGCCAGCAGCTTAGCGGGGGTAAGCACAGATACGCAGTATTTT. Its protein is CASSLAGVSTDTQYF.

The chain is built from TRBV6-6 and TRBJ2-1; D gene uncertain. The CDR3 covers 14 residues. In germline, CDR1 is MNHNY, CDR2 SVGAGI (reference sequence). V was clipped by 5 bases and J by 7 bases, with 15 bases between them. CDR3 region: CASSINLRKNEQFF. The CDR3 region has the DNA TGTGCCAGCAGTATAAATCTTCGGAAAAATGAGCAGTTCTTC.

V gene TRBV10-1 combines with J gene TRBJ1-1; tentatively, D is TRBD1 (6 bases). The CDR3 contains 14 residues. V lost 2 bases to trimming and J lost 1 base, with 8 bases between them. Germline V lookup: CDR1 WNHNN, CDR2 SYGVQD (reference sequence). For the CDR3, the DNA is TGCGCCAGCAGTGAGGCGACAGGGAACACTGAAGCTTTCTTT. It codes for CASSEATGNTEAFF.

The rearrangement joins TRBV5-1 to TRBJ2-3; a weak D match, TRBD1 (5 bases). CDR1 and CDR2 from the germline V gene are SGHRS and YFSETQ. This CDR3 has 12 amino acids. V lost 2 bases and J 4 bases, leaving 5 bases between the germline ends. CDR3 nucleotide sequence: TGCGCCAGCAGCTTAGGGGCAGATACGCAGTATTTT. The encoded protein is CASSLGADTQYF.

The chain is built from TRBV30 and TRBJ2-2; D may be TRBD1 (5 bases). Trimming cost V 4 bases and J 1 base, with 13 bases left between them. Germline V lookup: CDR1 GTSNPN, CDR2 SVGIG (reference sequence). CDR3 length: 15 amino acids. In nucleotides, the CDR3 is TGTGCCTGGATGTCTCGGCAGGGGAACACCGGGGAGCTGTTTTTT. Its translation is CAWMSRQGNTGELFF.

This clone was found a few times. The rearrangement links TRBV7-9 to TRBJ2-2; possibly TRBD2 for D (5 bases). Germline lookup yields CDR1 SEHNR and CDR2 FQNEAQ (reference sequence). V was cut by 5 bases and J by 7 bases, with 17 bases left in between. There are 15 residues in the CDR3. CDR3 amino acids: CASSEVGLAGGELFF. Written as DNA, the CDR3 is TGTGCCAGCAGCGAAGTCGGGCTAGCCGGCGGGGAGCTGTTTTTT. Full variable domain (outside the CDR3, taken from reference TRBV7-9 and TRBJ2-2): DTGVSQNPRHKITKRGQNVTFRCDPISEHNRLYWYRQTLGQGPEFLTYFQNEAQLEKSRLLSDRFSAERPKGSFSTLEIQRTEQGDSAMYLCASSEVGLAGGELFFGEGSRLTVL.

The V and J genes are TRBV19 and TRBJ2-7, with no clear D. Per germline, CDR1 LNHDA and CDR2 SQIVND (reference sequence). V dropped 3 bases and J dropped 1 base, with 16 bases sitting between them. The CDR3 has 16 amino acids. The chain's CDR3 is CASSIYPQPASYEQYF. The DNA of the CDR3 is TGTGCCAGTAGTATTTACCCTCAACCTGCATCCTACGAGCAGTACTTC.

The chain employs TRBV6-2 or TRBV6-3 and TRBJ1-2, with D possibly being TRBD1 (5 bases). Germline V gives CDR1 MNHEY, CDR2 SVGEGT. V dropped 6 bases and J dropped 4 bases, with 18 bases sitting between them. This CDR3 is built from 15 residues. The CDR3 region is CASSHEGSQGYGYTF. CDR3 nucleotide sequence: TGTGCCAGCAGCCACGAGGGGAGTCAGGGCTATGGCTACACCTTC.

This chain joins TRBV7-9 and TRBJ1-2; D not resolved. The CDR3 is 13 amino acids. Germline V gene sequence: CDR1 SEHNR, CDR2 FQNEAQ (reference sequence). Trimming shortened V by 1 base and J by 8 bases, and 11 bases separated the two germline ends. The CDR3 region has the DNA TGTGCCAGCAGCTTAGAGGCAAGAGGCGGCTACACCTTC. Translated: CASSLEARGGYTF.

V is TRBV10-3 and J is TRBJ1-1; possibly TRBD1 for D (5 bases). Trimming removed 4 bases from V and 4 bases from J, with 13 bases in between. Per the germline V gene, CDR1 is ENHRY and CDR2 is SYGVKD. CDR3 length: 14 amino acids. In DNA, the CDR3 is TGTGCCATCAGTGCGCAGGGAGAGAGCACTGAAGCTTTCTTT. It yields the protein CAISAQGESTEAFF.

The chain employs TRBV5-1 and TRBJ2-3, with TRBD1 matching 7 bases. V trimming: 3 bases; J trimming: 0 bases; junction bases outside the gene matches: 7. Per germline, CDR1 SGHRS and CDR2 YFSETQ. CDR3 length equals 16 residues. The CDR3 sequence: CASSWHRGPSTDTQYF. The CDR3 nucleotides read TGCGCCAGCAGCTGGCACAGGGGACCAAGCACAGATACGCAGTATTTT.

The chain carries TRBV7-8 and TRBJ1-1, with D unresolved. Trimming removed 1 base from V and 3 bases from J, with 3 bases in between. CDR1 and CDR2 (germline): SGHVS, FQNEAQ. This CDR3 comprises 12 residues. CDR3 sequence: CASSLVYTEAFF. CDR3 coding DNA: TGTGCCAGCAGCTTAGTGTACACTGAAGCTTTCTTT.

The chain combines TRBV5-8 with TRBJ1-2; no reliable D call. The CDR3 spans 12 residues. Looked up from germline, CDR1 is SGHTS and CDR2 is YDEGEE. Trimming left V 0 bases short and J 7 bases short, with 7 bases between. CDR3 residues: CASSLEGLGYTF. The CDR3 nucleotides are TGTGCCAGCAGCTTGGAAGGGCTTGGCTACACCTTC.

The V call is TRBV7-9, the J call TRBJ2-5; a weak D match, TRBD1 (5 bases). Trimming removed 6 bases at V and 5 bases at J, with 13 bases between. CDR1 is SEHNR and CDR2 is FQNEAQ in the germline V gene (reference sequence). CDR3 size: 13 residues. The CDR3 region has the DNA TGTGCCAGCAGATCAGGGTCAACGGAGACCCAGTACTTC. This sequence encodes CASRSGSTETQYF.

CDR3 amino acids: CASSYSRGGASYEQYF. The DNA for the CDR3 is TGTGCCAGCAGTTACTCGAGAGGGGGGGCATCATACGAGCAGTACTTC. This chain uses TRBV6-5 with TRBJ2-7, with D perhaps TRBD2 (7 bases). The CDR3 has 16 amino acids. CDR1 and CDR2 from the germline V gene are MNHEY and SVGAGI. The ends were cut back, 0 bases at V and 4 bases at J, with 16 bases in the middle.

This clone appeared a few times. The chain has TRBV7-8 and TRBJ1-1; D remains ambiguous. Germline-derived CDR1 and CDR2 are SGHVS and FQNEAQ. The CDR3 length is 16 residues. V was cut by 1 base and J by 1 base, with 13 bases left in between. This CDR3 reads CASSLDSGVGNTEAFF. The DNA for the CDR3 is TGTGCCAGCAGCTTAGATTCGGGAGTCGGGAACACTGAAGCTTTCTTT.

This chain connects TRBV6-1 to TRBJ2-7, with a possible D match to TRBD2 (6 bases). The V end was cut by 3 bases, the J end by 9 bases, with 18 bases between. CDR1 is MNHNS, CDR2 SASEGT, per germline. This CDR3 has 14 residues. CDR3 nucleotides: TGTGCCAGCAGTGACCGCGGGGTGGTAAACGGGCAGTACGTC. Amino acid sequence: CASSDRGVVNGQYV.

As for this clone: This sample includes further DNA sequences coding for the same CDR3. The chain joins TRBV6-5 to TRBJ1-1, with D uncertain. There are 13 residues in the CDR3. Between the trimmed V and J ends, which lost 2 bases and 4 bases, there was a span of 8 bases. Germline V gives CDR1 MNHEY, CDR2 SVGAGI. The CDR3 bases are TGTGCCAGCAGTTACAGCCCTGGCACTGAAGCTTTCTTT. It specifies CASSYSPGTEAFF.

This clone was counted a single time. The chain joins TRBV18 to TRBJ2-1; possible D gene TRBD2, 6 bases. CDR1 KGHSH and CDR2 LQKENI come from the germline V gene. This CDR3 has 16 residues. The V end lost 0 bases, the J end lost 7 bases, and 16 bases lay between the germline ends. In nucleotides, the CDR3 is TGTGCCAGCTCACCACCGGAGCTAGTGGGGACTAATGAGCAGTTCTTC. This encodes CASSPPELVGTNEQFF.

This clone has just a few counts. V and J are TRBV18 and TRBJ2-3; D may be TRBD1 or TRBD2 (5 bases each). The V end lost 2 bases, the J end lost 2 bases, and 8 bases lay between the germline ends. Germline V gene data show CDR1 as KGHSH and CDR2 as LQKENI. This CDR3 region has 14 residues. CDR3 DNA sequence: TGTGCCAGCTCACCAACGGGGCCCACAGATACGCAGTATTTT. It translates to CASSPTGPTDTQYF.

The chain carries TRBV19 and TRBJ1-4; TRBD1 matches at 8 bases. Germline V gene lookup returns CDR1 LNHDA and CDR2 SQIVND (reference sequence). This CDR3 has 17 residues. V shed 3 bases and J 6 bases; nucleotides not matched to a gene: 12. The CDR3 sequence: CASSMYSGTGPDEKLFF. The CDR3, as DNA: TGTGCCAGTAGTATGTACTCGGGGACAGGCCCAGATGAAAAACTGTTTTTT.